Below, 30 T cell receptor beta chains from the same sample are listed, as sequenced in a study of blood T cell repertoires in COVID-19. The assay was immunoSEQ multiplex PCR, and TCRdb's table has in-frame clones only and misses some. This table holds 200,000 to 250,000 clones, around three quarters found once. The specimen sequenced was peripheral blood. These receptors originate from a woman aged 70-85 years with acute or convalescent COVID-19.

The chain is built from TRBV6-4 and TRBJ2-1; D unresolved. The CDR3 covers 14 residues. Trimming took off 3 bases at V and 0 bases at J, with 6 bases between the two ends. Germline values: CDR1 MRHNA, CDR2 SNTAGT. The CDR3 DNA is TGTGCCAGCAGTGAACAGAGCTCCTACAATGAGCAGTTCTTC. It specifies CASSEQSSYNEQFF.

This clone was seen a few times. This chain joins TRBV7-2 and TRBJ2-7; D is undetermined. The CDR3 totals 14 residues. Trimming took off 1 base at V and 2 bases at J, with 9 bases between the two ends. Germline V CDR1 and CDR2: SGHTA, FQGNSA. CDR3 DNA: TGTGCCAGCAGCTTAGGACACGCTACCTACGAGCAGTACTTC. Translating gives CASSLGHATYEQYF.

In this sample, this clone turned up a few times. V gene TRBV4-1 combines with J gene TRBJ2-5, with TRBD2 identical over 15 bases. The germline V gene encodes CDR1 MGHRA and CDR2 YSYEKL. CDR3 length: 22 amino acids. The V and J ends lost 2 bases and 2 bases, in that order; junction bases with no gene match: 18. CDR3 loop: CASSQLPGTSGRWGRQQETQYF. The CDR3 DNA is TGCGCCAGCAGCCAACTACCCGGGACTAGCGGGAGGTGGGGGCGGCAACAAGAGACCCAGTACTTC.

This chain connects TRBV10-3 to TRBJ2-1; 7 nucleotides align to TRBD1. Trimming at V came to 8 bases and at J to 1 base, leaving 5 bases not matched to a gene. The CDR3 is 14 amino acids. CDR1 is ENHRY and CDR2 is SYGVKD in the germline V gene. CDR3 bases: TGTGCCATCGGCCGGGACAGTTCCTACAATGAGCAGTTCTTC. Amino acids: CAIGRDSSYNEQFF.

J is TRBJ2-3 and V is TRBV9; 7 positions match TRBD1. Germline CDR1 and CDR2: SGDLS and YYNGEE. Trimming took 0 bases from V and 0 from J; bases not matched to a gene: 4. This CDR3 spans 16 amino acids. The CDR3 loop reads CASSVGDRTSTDTQYF. The CDR3 nucleotides are TGTGCCAGCAGCGTAGGGGACAGAACTAGCACAGATACGCAGTATTTT.

There are a few counts of this clone. The chain carries TRBV13 and TRBJ2-2; 8 bases are shared with TRBD2. With 7 bases clipped from V and 5 bases from J, the junction kept 9 bases outside the gene matches. Germline V gene sequence: CDR1 PRHDT, CDR2 FYEKMQ (reference sequence). The CDR3 is 15 amino acids. Written as DNA, the CDR3 is TGTGCCAGCACCGTACTAGCGGTTGGGACCGGGGAGCTGTTTTTT. Protein: CASTVLAVGTGELFF.

The chain is built from TRBV7-9 and TRBJ2-7, with 9 bases lining up with TRBD1. CDR1 is SEHNR and CDR2 is FQNEAQ in the germline V gene (reference sequence). The CDR3 consists of 13 residues. V dropped 5 bases and J dropped 3; count of bases not matched to a gene: 2. Here the CDR3 DNA reads TGTGCCAGCAGCGGACAGGGGCTCTACGAGCAGTACTTC. This encodes CASSGQGLYEQYF.

The V call is TRBV29-1, the J call TRBJ1-1; D may be TRBD1 (5 bases). The length of the CDR3 is 13 residues. With 5 bases removed from V and 4 bases from J, the gap between germline ends came to 14 bases. Germline CDR1 SQVTM, CDR2 ANQGSEA. The CDR3, as DNA: TGCAGCGTTCATCAGGGCGACTTCACTGAAGCTTTCTTT. It is translated as CSVHQGDFTEAFF.

V and J are TRBV6-1 and TRBJ1-5; 9 bases align to TRBD1. The CDR3 covers 18 residues. J was trimmed by 2 bases and V by 4 bases; bases with no gene match: 12. Germline-derived CDR1 and CDR2 are MNHNS and SASEGT. In DNA form, the CDR3 reads TGTGCCAGCAGTGGAGACAGGGGGGTCTTTGTTGGCAATCAGCCCCAGCATTTT. Translation gives CASSGDRGVFVGNQPQHF.

This rearrangement joins TRBV30 to TRBJ1-2, with TRBD1 identical over 7 bases. CDR1 and CDR2 from the germline V gene are GTSNPN and SVGIG (reference sequence). This CDR3 region has 15 residues. V shed 5 bases and J 1 base; nucleotides not matched to a gene: 10. The CDR3 nucleotides are TGTGCCTGGCGGAGGGGGCGCCTCTTTAACTATGGCTACACCTTC. Protein: CAWRRGRLFNYGYTF.

J is TRBJ1-1 and V is TRBV29-1; possible D gene TRBD1, 5 bases. Trimming removed 7 bases at V and 3 bases at J, with 18 bases between. The CDR3 has 14 residues. CDR1 is SQVTM and CDR2 is ANQGSEA in the germline V gene. This CDR3 reads CSGATRGEHTEAFF. The DNA for the CDR3 is TGCAGCGGCGCGACGCGGGGGGAGCACACTGAAGCTTTCTTT. Filled out from reference TRBV29-1 and TRBJ1-1, the complete variable domain reads SAVISQKPSRDICQRGTSLTIQCQVDSQVTMMFWYRQQPGQSLTLIATANQGSEATYESGFVIDKFPISRPNLTFSTLTVSNMSPEDSSIYLCSGATRGEHTEAFFGQGTRLTVV.

V usage is TRBV27 and J usage is TRBJ2-3, with D possibly matching TRBD1 (5 bases). The CDR3 covers 15 residues. In germline, CDR1 is MNHEY, CDR2 SMNVEV (reference sequence). V lost 3 bases to trimming and J lost 2 bases, with 12 bases between them. The CDR3 DNA reads TGTGCCAGCAGTTTCAGGGCGGAGTACACAGATACGCAGTATTTT. Translated, it gives CASSFRAEYTDTQYF.

The chain uses TRBV3-1 (or the pseudogene TRBV3-2) and TRBJ1-2; no clear D. This CDR3 is 16 amino acids long. CDR1 and CDR2 from the germline V gene are LGHDT and YNNKEL (reference sequence). V lost 2 bases, J lost 2 bases, and 15 bases lay in between. The CDR3 is CASSQSGSRRNYGYTF. Written as DNA, the CDR3 is TGTGCCAGCAGCCAATCGGGGAGCCGGAGAAACTATGGCTACACCTTC.

CDR3 bases: TGTGCCAGCAGCTACCGACTGGGGGGCTACAATGAGCAGTTCTTC. Amino acid sequence: CASSYRLGGYNEQFF. The chain uses TRBV7-9 and TRBJ2-1, with a weak D call TRBD2 (6 bases). Germline CDR1 reads SEHNR; CDR2 reads FQNEAQ (reference sequence). CDR3 length: 15 residues. Trimming cost V 4 bases and J 3 bases, with 13 bases left between them. The full variable domain, with the rest looked up from reference TRBV7-9 and TRBJ2-1, is DTGVSQNPRHKITKRGQNVTFRCDPISEHNRLYWYRQTLGQGPEFLTYFQNEAQLEKSRLLSDRFSAERPKGSFSTLEIQRTEQGDSAMYLCASSYRLGGYNEQFFGPGTRLTVL.

The V gene is TRBV19, the J gene TRBJ1-1; the match to TRBD1 covers 11 bases. The CDR3 spans 12 residues. With V trimmed by 4 bases and J by 9 bases, 1 base remained unmatched. In germline, CDR1 is LNHDA, CDR2 SQIVND (reference sequence). CDR3 protein: CASSTDRGQAFF. The CDR3 nucleotides are TGTGCCAGTAGTACGGACAGGGGGCAAGCTTTCTTT.

V gene TRBV30 combines with J gene TRBJ2-7; 11 nucleotides align to TRBD2. V was clipped by 3 bases and J by 3 bases; unmatched bases: 7. Germline V gives CDR1 GTSNPN, CDR2 SVGIG (reference sequence). The CDR3 sequence is 15 residues long. The CDR3 region is CAWRLSGLAGYEQYF. In DNA form, the CDR3 reads TGTGCCTGGAGACTTAGCGGACTAGCGGGCTACGAGCAGTACTTC. The full variable domain, completed using reference TRBV30 and TRBJ2-7, is SQTIHQWPATLVQPVGSPLSLECTVEGTSNPNLYWYRQAAGRGLQLLFYSVGIGQISSEVPQNLSASRPQDRQFILSSKKLLLSDSGFYLCAWRLSGLAGYEQYFGPGTRLTVT.

This rearrangement joins TRBV20-1 to TRBJ2-5, with D unclear. Trimming took 3 bases from V and 2 from J, leaving 10 bases between them. The CDR3 is 13 amino acids. Germline CDR1 DFQATT, CDR2 SNEGSKA (reference sequence). The DNA for the CDR3 is TGCAGTGCTAGTTTCGGGTTGCAAGAGACCCAGTACTTC. Translated, it gives CSASFGLQETQYF.

This clone has a handful of counts. The chain couples TRBV6-1 to TRBJ1-2; TRBD1 matches 8 bases. The V gene end was trimmed by 3 bases and the J gene end by 4 bases; junction bases not matched to a gene: 7. CDR1 is MNHNS and CDR2 is SASEGT in the germline V gene. The CDR3 extends over 15 amino acids. This chain's CDR3 is CASSDPGQEIYGYTF. The CDR3 DNA reads TGTGCCAGCAGTGATCCGGGACAGGAGATCTATGGCTACACCTTC.

Only a few counts were recorded for this clone. The chain carries TRBV11-2 and TRBJ1-6; TRBD1 matches 8 bases. CDR3 length equals 15 residues. V trimming: 5 bases; J trimming: 10 bases; junction bases outside the gene matches: 10. CDR1 and CDR2 from the germline V gene are SGHAT and FQNNGV. The CDR3 bases are TGTGCCAGCAGCCCGAATACAGGGGGTACATCACCCCTCCACTTT. As protein: CASSPNTGGTSPLHF.

This clone was detected once. The gene calls are TRBV19 and TRBJ2-5; 10 nucleotides agree with TRBD1. Looked up from germline, CDR1 is LNHDA and CDR2 is SQIVND (reference sequence). CDR3 length: 16 amino acids. The junction had 11 bases not matched to a gene; V was cut back by 6 bases and J by 4 bases. The DNA for the CDR3 is TGTGCCAGTAGCATCAGACAGGGGGCGAAACGAGAGACCCAGTACTTC. It encodes CASSIRQGAKRETQYF.

This chain connects TRBV5-4 to TRBJ2-7; TRBD1 matches 7 bases. After removal of 9 bases from V and 4 bases from J, the junction contained 13 bases not matched to a gene. Germline CDR1 is SGHNT and CDR2 is YYREEE (reference sequence). The CDR3 is made up of 14 amino acids. For the CDR3, the DNA is TGTGCCACTGGACAGGACCCCCAGTTGTACGAGCAGTACTTC. Translated, it gives CATGQDPQLYEQYF.

This rearrangement joins TRBV10-3 to TRBJ1-1; 7 nucleotides agree with TRBD1. Germline CDR1 and CDR2: ENHRY and SYGVKD. The CDR3 is 14 residues long. Germline trimming cut 6 bases from V and 5 bases from J; bases unmatched to any gene: 9. The CDR3 DNA reads as TGTGCCATCAGGGACAGACAGGGAGAAACTGAAGCTTTCTTT. This sequence encodes CAIRDRQGETEAFF.

The V and J genes are TRBV5-1 and TRBJ1-1; D possibly corresponds to TRBD1 (6 bases). Germline V gene data show CDR1 as SGHRS and CDR2 as YFSETQ. This CDR3 has 13 residues. Trimming stripped 3 bases from V and 5 bases from J, with 11 bases between. CDR3 DNA sequence: TGCGCCAGCAGCTCCGGGAGGGGGACTGAAGCTTTCTTT. Translated, it gives CASSSGRGTEAFF.

This chain joins TRBV28 and TRBJ1-5, with D possibly TRBD1 on 6 matching bases. The CDR3 contains 13 residues. Germline assignment: CDR1 MDHEN and CDR2 SYDVKM. Trimming shortened V by 11 bases and J by 6 bases, and 17 bases separated the two germline ends. DNA of the CDR3: TGTGCCCTTCGGGGCGGGGGCGGTCAGCCCCAGCATTTT. Translation gives CALRGGGGQPQHF.

The rearrangement uses TRBV5-1 and TRBJ2-3; TRBD2 aligns across 9 bases. The V gene's germline CDR1 is SGHRS and CDR2 YFSETQ. V lost 0 bases and J lost 5; bases outside the gene matches: 4. CDR3 size: 15 residues. The CDR3 DNA follows: TGCGCCAGCAGCTTGGCGGGCGGGAGGGAAGATACGCAGTATTTT. Translation gives CASSLAGGREDTQYF. Variable domain in full (rest from reference TRBV5-1 and TRBJ2-3): KAGVTQTPRYLIKTRGQQVTLSCSPISGHRSVSWYQQTPGQGLQFLFEYFSETQRNKGNFPGRFSGRQFSNSRSEMNVSTLELGDSALYLCASSLAGGREDTQYFGPGTRLTVL.

The rearrangement links TRBV28 to TRBJ1-3; D is uncertain. This CDR3 is built from 12 residues. Germline CDR1 reads MDHEN; CDR2 reads SYDVKM. V lost 6 bases and J 4 bases, leaving 7 bases between the germline ends. CDR3 DNA sequence: TGTGCCAGCAGCCCGCGCGGAAACACCATATATTTT. Translating it yields CASSPRGNTIYF.

The gene calls are TRBV11-2 and TRBJ1-3; unclear D gene. This CDR3 spans 16 amino acids. Germline V lookup: CDR1 SGHAT, CDR2 FQNNGV. Deletions cut 0 bases from V and 8 bases from J, with 17 bases between. This CDR3 is CASSLDSGGYEDTIYF. The CDR3 region has the DNA TGTGCCAGCAGCTTAGATAGTGGAGGCTACGAAGACACCATATATTTT.

The chain links TRBV5-1 to TRBJ1-1, with D perhaps TRBD1 (5 bases). The CDR3 totals 13 residues. V lost 0 bases and J lost 7, with 10 bases in between. CDR1 and CDR2 (germline): SGHRS, YFSETQ. The CDR3 sequence: CASSLVGVREAFF. For the CDR3, the DNA is TGCGCCAGCAGCTTGGTAGGGGTTCGTGAAGCTTTCTTT.

The genes are TRBV5-1 and TRBJ1-1; maybe TRBD1 (6 bases). Per the germline V gene, CDR1 is SGHRS and CDR2 is YFSETQ. This CDR3 has 13 residues. Trimming cost V 8 bases and J 5 bases, with 16 bases left between them. The CDR3 spells CASQTDSRTEAFF. The CDR3 DNA is TGCGCCAGTCAGACGGACAGTCGTACTGAAGCTTTCTTT.

The rearrangement joins TRBV10-3 to TRBJ2-5; 9 bases are shared with TRBD2. The germline V gene encodes CDR1 ENHRY and CDR2 SYGVKD. CDR3 length: 18 amino acids. V lost 0 bases and J lost 3; bases outside the gene matches: 11. The CDR3 spells CAISESPFAGTSKETQYF. The CDR3 DNA reads TGTGCCATCAGTGAGTCCCCCTTTGCTGGGACTAGCAAAGAGACCCAGTACTTC.